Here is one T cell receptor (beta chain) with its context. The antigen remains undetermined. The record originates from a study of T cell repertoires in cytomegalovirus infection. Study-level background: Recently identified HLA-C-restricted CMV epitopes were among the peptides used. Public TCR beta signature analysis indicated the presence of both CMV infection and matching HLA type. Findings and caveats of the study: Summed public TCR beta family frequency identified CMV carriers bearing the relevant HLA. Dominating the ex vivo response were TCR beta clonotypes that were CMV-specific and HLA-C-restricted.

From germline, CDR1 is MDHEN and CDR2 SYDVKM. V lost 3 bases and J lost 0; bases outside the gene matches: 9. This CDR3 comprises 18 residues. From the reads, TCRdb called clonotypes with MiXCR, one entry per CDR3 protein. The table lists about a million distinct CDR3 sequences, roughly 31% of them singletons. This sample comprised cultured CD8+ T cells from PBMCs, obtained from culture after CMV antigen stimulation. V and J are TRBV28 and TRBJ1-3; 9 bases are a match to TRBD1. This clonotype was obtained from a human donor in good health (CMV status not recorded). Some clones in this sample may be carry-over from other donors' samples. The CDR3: CASSLRYRDRDSGNTIYF. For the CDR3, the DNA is TGTGCCAGCAGTTTGCGATACCGGGACAGGGACTCTGGAAACACCATATATTTT.